The 21 T cell receptor beta chains below all came from one sample that was sequenced in a study of T cell repertoires in cytomegalovirus infection (dated by TCRdb to about 2019). Sequencing relied on an Illumina HiSeq 1500. Using fastp at Q25 and MiXCR, TCRdb reprocessed the public reads and kept productive beta chains. Every entry covers one CDR3 protein and lists the most common genes and DNA from its rows. In this sample the table shows approximately 500,000 distinct CDR3 sequences, around 10% of which occur a single time. Clones ranked in the top ten supply approximately 10% of the sample. Sequenced input: PBMCs. Every receptor here comes from a human donor in good health (CMV status not recorded). Some clones in this sample may be carry-over from other donors' samples.

The chain links TRBV6-5 to TRBJ2-3; a possible D gene is TRBD1 (7 bases). Germline CDR1 is MNHEY and CDR2 is SVGAGI. The length of the CDR3 is 15 residues. V was cut by 6 bases and J by 4 bases, with 17 bases left in between. The chain's CDR3 is CASSWGDSPSDTQYF. Written as DNA, the CDR3 is TGTGCCAGCAGCTGGGGGGACAGTCCATCAGATACGCAGTATTTT.

The genes are TRBV15 and TRBJ1-6, with D possibly being TRBD1 (5 bases). The length of the CDR3 is 15 residues. Germline CDR1 and CDR2: LNHNV and YYDKDF (reference sequence). The germline V and J ends were trimmed by 2 bases and 11 bases, with 16 bases remaining between them. In DNA, the CDR3 is TGTGCCACCAGCAGATCGCGACAGTTAAATCCACCCCTCCACTTT. Translated: CATSRSRQLNPPLHF.

This clonotype was seen repeatedly, ten times or more. The chain joins TRBV7-6 to TRBJ2-7; D not certain. Deletions cut 1 base from V and 3 bases from J, with 13 bases between. This CDR3 spans 15 amino acids. Germline lookup yields CDR1 SGHVS and CDR2 FNYEAQ. CDR3 residues: CASSLGTSTDYEQYF. For the CDR3, the DNA is TGTGCCAGCAGCTTAGGAACGTCAACAGACTACGAGCAGTACTTC.

This chain links TRBV27 with TRBJ2-3, with 7 bases lining up with TRBD1. The junction had 17 bases not matched to a gene; V was cut back by 4 bases and J by 4 bases. The length of the CDR3 is 18 residues. From germline, CDR1 is MNHEY and CDR2 SMNVEV (reference sequence). The CDR3 loop is CASSSIGPTGPTADTQYF. CDR3 nucleotides: TGTGCCAGCAGTTCCATAGGGCCGACAGGGCCTACTGCAGATACGCAGTATTTT.

This clonotype was picked up many times. V gene TRBV28 combines with J gene TRBJ2-1; D not certain. V lost 1 base, J lost 9 bases, and 4 bases lay in between. CDR3 size: 11 residues. Per germline, CDR1 MDHEN and CDR2 SYDVKM. The CDR3 here is CASSLLAEQFF. The CDR3 region has the DNA TGTGCCAGCAGTTTATTAGCTGAGCAGTTCTTC.

To note about this clonotype: The conserved final phenylalanine or tryptophan is absent from the CDR3, which likely points to a read error. The DNA is left out, because the CDR3 cannot be placed on it with certainty; the CDR3 is given as TCRdb lists it. This chain uses TRBV2 with TRBJ2-7; the DNA was not used to check the table's D call, TRBD2. Germline values: CDR1 SNHLY, CDR2 FYNNEI. The CDR3 adds up to 12 amino acids, both ends counted. CDR3 protein: CASSEPTRVPSL.

The chain combines TRBV10-3 with TRBJ2-7, with 10 nucleotides matching TRBD1. Per germline, CDR1 ENHRY and CDR2 SYGVKD. The CDR3 length is 15 residues. V gave up 2 bases and J gave up 3 bases; unmatched junction bases: 4. The chain's CDR3 is CAISEPGTGVYEQYF. DNA for the CDR3: TGTGCCATCAGTGAGCCGGGGACAGGGGTCTACGAGCAGTACTTC.

This clonotype has more than one count but fewer than ten. The chain recombines TRBV23-1 with TRBJ2-1; possibly TRBD1 or TRBD2 for D (6 bases each). TRBV23-1 qualifies as an ORF whose function is uncertain. This CDR3 contains 17 residues. Trimming stripped 0 bases from V and 7 bases from J, with 19 bases between. The CDR3 sequence: CASSQSGGRGIVNEQFF. The CDR3 DNA follows: TGCGCCAGCAGTCAATCCGGGGGCAGGGGAATTGTTAATGAGCAGTTCTTC.

This clonotype has at least ten counts. The genes are TRBV6-1 and TRBJ1-4; no definite D call. The V and J ends lost 6 bases and 8 bases respectively, with 13 bases between them. Germline CDR1 MNHNS, CDR2 SASEGT. This CDR3 has 13 residues. The CDR3 sequence: CASRSRAEEKLFF. CDR3 nucleotides: TGTGCCAGCAGGTCGAGGGCCGAGGAAAAACTGTTTTTT.

This clonotype was observed a handful of times. V and J are TRBV9 and TRBJ1-6, with D maybe TRBD1 (6 bases). The germline gives CDR1 SGDLS, CDR2 YYNGEE. The CDR3 covers 13 residues. V lost 3 bases, J lost 9 bases, and 10 bases lay in between. The DNA for the CDR3 is TGTGCCAGCAGCGACAGGGAAATTTCACCCCTCCACTTT. Its translation is CASSDREISPLHF.

There are many counts of this clonotype. This sequence joins TRBV7-6 and TRBJ2-2; 10 bases line up with TRBD1. The germline gives CDR1 SGHVS, CDR2 FNYEAQ. The CDR3 extends over 21 amino acids. J gave up 3 bases and V 1 base, and 17 bases lay outside the gene matches. CDR3 amino acids: CASSLVGQGDPSREDTGELFF. CDR3 coding DNA: TGTGCCAGCAGCTTAGTAGGACAGGGGGACCCCTCCCGGGAGGACACCGGGGAGCTGTTTTTT.

Only a few counts were recorded for this clonotype. The V and J genes are TRBV29-1 and TRBJ2-6; TRBD1 is a possible D gene (5 bases). The CDR3 is 14 amino acids. CDR1 and CDR2 (germline): SQVTM, ANQGSEA. The V end lost 3 bases, the J end lost 2 bases, and 8 bases lay between the germline ends. The CDR3, as DNA: TGCAGCGTTGATAAGACAGCTGGGGCCAACGTCCTGACTTTC. It is translated as CSVDKTAGANVLTF. Based on the CDR3 plus reference TRBV29-1 and TRBJ2-6, the full variable domain is SAVISQKPSRDICQRGTSLTIQCQVDSQVTMMFWYRQQPGQSLTLIATANQGSEATYESGFVIDKFPISRPNLTFSTLTVSNMSPEDSSIYLCSVDKTAGANVLTFGAGSRLTVL.

This clonotype came up a few times. The gene calls are TRBV5-4 and TRBJ2-6; TRBD1 matches at 9 bases. The CDR3 totals 17 residues. Germline CDR1 reads SGHNT; CDR2 reads YYREEE (reference sequence). With V trimmed by 3 bases and J by 2 bases, 6 bases remained unmatched. CDR3 bases: TGTGCCAGCAGCTCCCAACAGGGGGCGCCTGGGGCCAACGTCCTGACTTTC. This sequence encodes CASSSQQGAPGANVLTF.

In this sample, this clonotype turned up many times. J is TRBJ2-7 and V is TRBV28, with D possibly being TRBD2 (5 bases). Germline CDR1 reads MDHEN; CDR2 reads SYDVKM. Trimming shortened V by 8 bases and J by 1 base, and 15 bases separated the two germline ends. There are 14 residues in the CDR3. In nucleotides, the CDR3 is TGTGCCAGCCATGGGCCTAGGGAGTCCTACGAGCAGTACTTC. Translation: CASHGPRESYEQYF. The entire variable domain, with the rest obtained from reference TRBV28 and TRBJ2-7, is as follows: DVKVTQSSRYLVKRTGEKVFLECVQDMDHENMFWYRQDPGLGLRLIYFSYDVKMKEKGDIPEGYSVSREKKERFSLILESASTNQTSMYLCASHGPRESYEQYFGPGTRLTVT.

In its sample, this clonotype was seen many times. This chain uses TRBV6-2 or TRBV6-3 with TRBJ2-1; D unresolved. In germline, CDR1 is MNHEY, CDR2 SVGEGT. Trimming shortened V by 2 bases and J by 6 bases, and 14 bases separated the two germline ends. There are 15 residues in the CDR3. CDR3: CASSYRADFGNEQFF. The CDR3 coding sequence is TGTGCCAGCAGTTACCGGGCAGATTTTGGCAATGAGCAGTTCTTC.

This clonotype was seen ten or more times. This chain's CDR3 is CASIFRQGLGNTIYF. CDR3 coding DNA: TGTGCCAGCATTTTTCGCCAGGGACTCGGAAACACCATATATTTT. The rearrangement links TRBV6-1 to TRBJ1-3; tentative D call: TRBD1 (5 bases). CDR1 is MNHNS and CDR2 is SASEGT in the germline V gene. V was clipped by 7 bases and J by 4 bases, with 17 bases between them. This CDR3 region has 15 residues.

This clonotype was observed a handful of times. The chain uses TRBV18 and TRBJ2-3; TRBD2 matches at 11 bases. The V gene end was trimmed by 2 bases and the J gene end by 4 bases; junction bases not matched to a gene: 5. Germline V lookup: CDR1 KGHSH, CDR2 LQKENI. The CDR3 has 16 residues. CDR3 loop: CASSPVAGGFADTQYF. The CDR3 DNA is TGTGCCAGCTCACCAGTAGCGGGAGGGTTTGCAGATACGCAGTATTTT.

This clonotype was counted ten times or more. The chain uses TRBV12-3 or TRBV12-4 and TRBJ1-6; no firm D call. V was pared by 5 bases and J by 10 bases, with 24 bases between. The CDR3 covers 17 residues. The CDR3 protein is CASSPSYRVGLRSPLHF. The CDR3 DNA reads TGTGCCAGCAGTCCTAGCTACCGGGTTGGACTTAGGTCACCCCTCCACTTT.

The chain joins TRBV6-1 to TRBJ2-3; 14 positions match TRBD2. The V gene end was trimmed by 5 bases and the J gene end by 0 bases; junction bases not matched to a gene: 13. CDR1 is MNHNS, CDR2 SASEGT, per germline. The CDR3 is 20 residues long. The CDR3 DNA follows: TGTGCCAGCAGTTGGTCGACTAGCGGGGGGGCAGGGGCCAGCACAGATACGCAGTATTTT. It encodes CASSWSTSGGAGASTDTQYF.

This clonotype was observed many times. In DNA, the CDR3 is TGTGCCAGCAGCCCGAGGGTGGCCAGGGGGATACTAGCCAAAAACATTCAGTACTTC. It encodes CASSPRVARGILAKNIQYF. The chain recombines TRBV5-6 with TRBJ2-4; 7 positions agree with TRBD1. Per germline, CDR1 SGHDT and CDR2 YYEEEE. Trimming at V came to 4 bases and at J to 0 bases, leaving 16 bases not matched to a gene. This CDR3 contains 19 residues. The full variable domain, completed using reference TRBV5-6 and TRBJ2-4, is DAGVTQSPTHLIKTRGQQVTLRCSPKSGHDTVSWYQQALGQGPQFIFQYYEEEERQRGNFPDRFSGHQFPNYSSELNVNALLLGDSALYLCASSPRVARGILAKNIQYFGAGTRLSVL.

This clonotype showed up many times. This chain links TRBV12-3 or TRBV12-4 with TRBJ1-6; tentatively, D is TRBD1 (5 bases). The CDR3 runs to 18 residues. Trimming removed 2 bases from V and 2 bases from J, with 16 bases in between. In DNA, the CDR3 is TGTGCCAGCAGTTTACCAGAGAACCCGGGGCCCTATAATTCACCCCTCCACTTT. Translating it yields CASSLPENPGPYNSPLHF.